This passage covers 18 T cell receptor beta chains from one sample sequenced in a study of T cells in Graves' hyperthyroidism and ophthalmopathy (dated by TCRdb to between 2018 and 2021). The method behind the library was multiplex PCR. For sequencing, an Illumina HiSeq 2000 was employed. The TCR beta CDR3 regions were amplified from the RNA transcripts. The TCR CDR3 was subjected to a first round of RT-PCR using the HTBI primer set and the Qiagen OneStep RT-PCR kit. The public reads were quality trimmed at Q25 with fastp and then assembled into clones with MiXCR by TCRdb, keeping productive beta chains. Every CDR3 protein is listed once, alongside the most common genes and DNA of its rows. The sample includes around 600,000 distinct CDR3 sequences, with 13% to 15% observed a single time. The ten largest clonotypes hold approximately 13% of the sample. The sample consisted of blood. The receptors shown here come from a woman between 50 and 59 years old with Graves' ophthalmopathy.

The chain carries TRBV20-1 and TRBJ2-7; 8 bases are a match to TRBD2. The V gene's germline CDR1 is DFQATT and CDR2 SNEGSKA (reference sequence). This CDR3 spans 15 amino acids. With V trimmed by 6 bases and J by 6 bases, 16 bases remained unmatched. The DNA for the CDR3 is TGCAGTGCCGCACCTCCAGTCGGGAGGGTTGGCGAGCAGTACTTC. This gives the protein CSAAPPVGRVGEQYF.

The sample holds many counts of this clonotype. V gene TRBV5-1 combines with J gene TRBJ2-7; TRBD1 agrees at 10 bases. V was clipped by 0 bases and J by 2 bases; unmatched bases: 5. The germline CDR1 and CDR2 sequences are SGHRS and YFSETQ. The CDR3 runs to 16 residues. The chain's CDR3 is CASSLVVDRGAYEQYF. The CDR3 region has the DNA TGCGCCAGCAGCTTGGTGGTGGACAGGGGGGCCTACGAGCAGTACTTC.

This clonotype has only a few counts. The chain is built from TRBV27 and TRBJ1-1; maybe TRBD1 (6 bases). V lost 2 bases, J lost 0 bases, and 13 bases lay in between. Germline CDR1 is MNHEY and CDR2 is SMNVEV (reference sequence). The CDR3 sequence is 16 residues long. CDR3 DNA sequence: TGTGCCAGCAGTTTAAGAGTGCAGGGGCTGAACACTGAAGCTTTCTTT. As protein: CASSLRVQGLNTEAFF.

The chain links TRBV27 to TRBJ1-2; D gene unclear. The V and J ends lost 4 bases and 6 bases respectively, with 12 bases between them. Germline V lookup: CDR1 MNHEY, CDR2 SMNVEV (reference sequence). The length of the CDR3 is 13 residues. CDR3 sequence (DNA): TGTGCCAGCAGTTCCGGATCTTTGAATGGCTACACCTTC. It translates to CASSSGSLNGYTF.

The chain uses TRBV3-1 and TRBJ1-3, with D tentatively TRBD1 (5 bases). CDR1 is LGHDT and CDR2 is YNNKEL in the germline V gene (reference sequence). The V gene lost 3 bases and the J gene lost 6 bases, with 12 bases spanning the gap. The CDR3 covers 14 residues. In nucleotides, the CDR3 is TGTGCCAGCAGCCACAAGGGGTATGAAAACACCATATATTTT. It specifies CASSHKGYENTIYF.

This clonotype was detected a few times. The chain links TRBV9 to TRBJ1-6, with D maybe TRBD1 (6 bases). V lost 3 bases to trimming and J lost 7 bases, with 11 bases between them. This CDR3 comprises 14 residues. The germline CDR1 and CDR2 sequences are SGDLS and YYNGEE. CDR3 amino acids: CASSEGQNNSPLHF. For the CDR3, the DNA is TGTGCCAGCAGCGAGGGACAAAACAATTCACCCCTCCACTTT. The complete variable domain, with remaining parts taken from reference TRBV9 and TRBJ1-6, reads DSGVTQTPKHLITATGQRVTLRCSPRSGDLSVYWYQQSLDQGLQFLIQYYNGEERAKGNILERFSAQQFPDLHSELNLSSLELGDSALYFCASSEGQNNSPLHFGNGTRLTVT.

This clonotype appeared many times. The gene calls are TRBV28 and TRBJ2-1, with D unresolved. The germline V gene has CDR1 MDHEN and CDR2 SYDVKM. The CDR3 is 15 amino acids. The V gene lost 1 base and the J gene lost 3 bases, with 10 bases spanning the gap. The DNA of the CDR3 is TGTGCCAGCAGTTTATTGGGCGAGCTCTACAATGAGCAGTTCTTC. Translating it yields CASSLLGELYNEQFF.

This clonotype was recorded many times. The gene calls are TRBV30 and TRBJ1-1, with 7 bases lining up with TRBD1. The CDR3 sequence is 11 residues long. CDR1 is GTSNPN and CDR2 is SVGIG in the germline V gene (reference sequence). V trimming: 3 bases; J trimming: 8 bases; junction bases outside the gene matches: 3. The CDR3 region has the DNA TGTGCCTGGAGAGGGGGCGCGGAAGCTTTCTTT. It encodes CAWRGGAEAFF.

With regard to this clonotype: One base away lies a much larger clone, so this may be a sequencing read error. The chain employs TRBV5-1 and TRBJ2-2; 11 nucleotides match TRBD2. With 3 bases clipped from V and 0 bases from J, the junction kept 1 base outside the gene matches. The CDR3 totals 16 residues. Germline lookup yields CDR1 SGHRS and CDR2 YFSETQ. CDR3 nucleotides: TGCGCCAGCAGCTCGGGACTAGCGGCGAACACCGGGGAGCTGTTTTTT. Residues: CASSSGLAANTGELFF.

The chain is built from TRBV24-1 and TRBJ2-7; TRBD2 agrees at 12 bases. The CDR3 consists of 14 residues. J lost 5 bases, V lost 7 bases, and 5 bases had no gene match. Per the germline V gene, CDR1 is KGHDR and CDR2 is SFDVKD. The CDR3 protein is CATSPTSGSDEQYF. The CDR3 DNA sequence: TGTGCCACCAGCCCGACTAGCGGGAGCGACGAGCAGTACTTC.

J is TRBJ2-1 and V is TRBV4-3; D remains ambiguous. V was cut by 0 bases and J by 6 bases, with 3 bases left in between. CDR1 is LGHNA and CDR2 is YSLEER in the germline V gene. CDR3 size: 12 residues. CDR3 residues: CASSQDPNEQFF. DNA of the CDR3: TGCGCCAGCAGCCAAGACCCCAATGAGCAGTTCTTC.

V gene TRBV6-2 or TRBV6-3 combines with J gene TRBJ2-1; 7 bases fit TRBD2. The germline V gene has CDR1 MNHEY and CDR2 SVGEGT. The CDR3 covers 13 residues. The trim removed 8 bases at V and 4 bases at J, leaving 5 bases unmatched. The CDR3 DNA follows: TGTGCCAGCCACCTAGCGGATTACAATGAGCAGTTCTTC. Translating gives CASHLADYNEQFF.

This clonotype was seen repeatedly, ten times or more. This chain uses TRBV28 with TRBJ2-4; 8 bases map to TRBD2. In germline, CDR1 is MDHEN, CDR2 SYDVKM. The J segment lost 4 bases and the V segment lost 5 bases, leaving 7 bases of the junction unmatched. The CDR3 runs 15 residues. CDR3 bases: TGTGCCAGCAGTCCTAGCGGGCCCCCGAAAAACATTCAGTACTTC. Translated: CASSPSGPPKNIQYF.

At least ten counts were recorded for this clonotype. J is TRBJ2-7 and V is TRBV20-1; no reliable D call. Trimming removed 7 bases from V and 4 bases from J, with 8 bases in between. The CDR3 loop spans 10 amino acids. Germline V gene lookup returns CDR1 DFQATT and CDR2 SNEGSKA (reference sequence). CDR3 DNA sequence: TGCAGTGTTCTGGGGTACGAGCAGTACTTC. Translating gives CSVLGYEQYF.

This clonotype has a handful of counts. The CDR3 region is CASSTTSYTDTQYF. The DNA of the CDR3 is TGTGCCAGCAGCACGACTAGCTACACAGATACGCAGTATTTT. The chain links TRBV11-1 to TRBJ2-3; 7 nucleotides agree with TRBD2. The V segment lost 5 bases and the J segment 2 bases; nucleotides outside the gene matches: 4. Per germline, CDR1 SGHAT and CDR2 FQDESV (reference sequence). The CDR3 is made up of 14 amino acids. The full variable domain, rest sourced from reference TRBV11-1 and TRBJ2-3, is EAEVAQSPRYKITEKSQAVAFWCDPISGHATLYWYRQILGQGPELLVQFQDESVVDDSQLPKDRFSAERLKGVDSTLKIQPAELGDSAMYLCASSTTSYTDTQYFGPGTRLTVL.

This clonotype was detected ten times or more. This chain links TRBV7-2 with TRBJ1-6; D is ambiguous. This CDR3 comprises 14 residues. Trimming pared 1 base from V and 9 bases from J, leaving 10 bases between. The germline gives CDR1 SGHTA, CDR2 FQGNSA. CDR3 loop: CASSLVEGGSPLHF. CDR3 coding DNA: TGTGCCAGCAGCTTAGTGGAGGGAGGTTCACCCCTCCACTTT.

This clonotype was counted ten times or more. The rearrangement joins TRBV7-8 to TRBJ2-1; 7 positions match TRBD1. Germline V gene data show CDR1 as SGHVS and CDR2 as FQNEAQ. V was clipped by 5 bases and J by 5 bases; unmatched bases: 9. The CDR3 has 15 residues. This CDR3 reads CASSPRPGTDNEQFF. The CDR3 DNA reads as TGTGCCAGCAGCCCGCGACCTGGGACAGACAATGAGCAGTTCTTC.

This clonotype appeared a few times. V gene TRBV2 combines with J gene TRBJ1-1; TRBD1 matches 9 bases. The junction had 6 bases not matched to a gene; V was cut back by 6 bases and J by 4 bases. Germline V CDR1 and CDR2: SNHLY, FYNNEI. The CDR3 covers 14 residues. For the CDR3, the DNA is TGTGCCAGCAGGGAACAGGGGGCTAGCACTGAAGCTTTCTTT. Amino acid sequence: CASREQGASTEAFF.